These 18 T cell receptor beta chains came from one sample sequenced in a study of T cell responses to AZD1222 COVID-19 vaccine. Profiling relied on immunoSEQ multiplex PCR, and the TCRdb table lists in-frame clones only, not all of them. This repertoire comprises some 150,000 clones; its ten largest clones make up 2.2%. The sample consisted of peripheral blood. These receptors were obtained from an adult in good health.

The V call is TRBV7-2, the J call TRBJ2-5, with 9 bases aligning to TRBD2. This CDR3 spans 16 amino acids. J was trimmed by 3 bases and V by 4 bases; bases with no gene match: 9. Germline V CDR1 and CDR2: SGHTA, FQGNSA. CDR3 sequence: CASSSYTGTSKETQYF. The CDR3 nucleotides are TGTGCCAGCAGCTCCTACACCGGGACTAGCAAAGAGACCCAGTACTTC. Combining the CDR3 with reference TRBV7-2 and TRBJ2-5 gives the whole variable domain GAGVSQSPSNKVTEKGKDVELRCDPISGHTALYWYRQSLGQGLEFLIYFQGNSAPDKSGLPSDRFSAERTGGSVSTLTIQRTQQEDSAVYLCASSSYTGTSKETQYFGPGTRLLVL.

This rearrangement joins TRBV7-2 to TRBJ1-1; weak D call: TRBD1 (5 bases). Germline CDR1 reads SGHTA; CDR2 reads FQGNSA. Trimming left V 2 bases short and J 2 bases short, with 18 bases between. CDR3 length: 17 amino acids. Here the CDR3 DNA reads TGTGCCAGCAGCTTATCCCCTACAGGTCGGCGAAACACTGAAGCTTTCTTT. The encoded protein is CASSLSPTGRRNTEAFF.

In DNA, the CDR3 is TGTGCCAGCAGCGTAGTTGCGGGAGATTACAATGAGCAGTTCTTC. It is translated as CASSVVAGDYNEQFF. The V gene is TRBV9, the J gene TRBJ2-1, with 7 bases matching TRBD2. J lost 4 bases, V lost 0 bases, and 4 bases had no gene match. The germline V gene encodes CDR1 SGDLS and CDR2 YYNGEE. The CDR3 is 15 amino acids.

This rearrangement joins TRBV9 to TRBJ1-6; no reliable D call. CDR1 SGDLS and CDR2 YYNGEE come from the germline V gene. The CDR3 covers 14 residues. V lost 0 bases, J lost 2 bases, and 3 bases lay in between. CDR3 sequence (DNA): TGTGCCAGCAGCGTAGCGGCCTATAATTCACCCCTCCACTTT. Protein: CASSVAAYNSPLHF.

This chain links TRBV7-3 with TRBJ1-1; D is ambiguous. Germline V gene data show CDR1 as SGHTA and CDR2 as FQGTGA. V lost 3 bases to trimming and J lost 3 bases, with 17 bases between them. There are 16 residues in the CDR3. CDR3 DNA sequence: TGTGCCAGCAGCTTCGCTCCCGGGTCTCCCGACACTGAAGCTTTCTTT. This translates into CASSFAPGSPDTEAFF.

V and J are TRBV3-1 (or the pseudogene TRBV3-2) and TRBJ1-3, with D hard to call. V lost 1 base and J lost 4, with 5 bases in between. From germline, CDR1 is LGHDT and CDR2 YNNKEL (reference sequence). The CDR3 is made up of 13 amino acids. DNA of the CDR3: TGTGCCAGCAGCCAAGCTTCCGGAAACACCATATATTTT. Protein sequence: CASSQASGNTIYF.

The gene calls are TRBV4-2 and TRBJ1-1; D uncertain. V shed 4 bases and J shed 5 bases, with 14 bases lying between them. Germline CDR1 reads LGHNA; CDR2 reads YNFKEQ. This CDR3 spans 14 amino acids. This CDR3 reads CASSPGARGTEAFF. Here the CDR3 DNA reads TGTGCCAGCAGCCCGGGCGCGCGAGGGACTGAAGCTTTCTTT.

V and J are TRBV6-5 and TRBJ2-1; 11 bases match TRBD2. CDR3 length equals 15 residues. The V gene's germline CDR1 is MNHEY and CDR2 SVGAGI. V shed 10 bases, J shed 4 bases, and the junction held 9 bases outside the gene matches. The CDR3 sequence is CATSPGTSGYNEQFF. Here the CDR3 DNA reads TGTGCCACCAGCCCCGGGACTAGCGGATACAATGAGCAGTTCTTC.

The CDR3 nucleotides are TGTGCCAGCAGCAAAAAGGGGGGGAAGAACACTGAAGCTTTCTTT. Translating it yields CASSKKGGKNTEAFF. The chain links TRBV21-1 to TRBJ1-1. TRBV21-1 is classified as a pseudogene. This CDR3 region has 15 residues.

This rearrangement joins TRBV10-2 to TRBJ1-6; no definite D call. The CDR3 contains 13 residues. Trimming left V 7 bases short and J 5 bases short, with 9 bases between. The germline V gene encodes CDR1 WSHSY and CDR2 SAAADI. The CDR3, as DNA: TGCGCCAGCACCCCCGGAGATAATTCACCCCTCCACTTT. It is translated as CASTPGDNSPLHF.

The chain carries TRBV10-3 and TRBJ1-3, with TRBD1 as a possible D gene (5 bases). With 2 bases removed from V and 0 bases from J, the gap between germline ends came to 14 bases. The CDR3 sequence is 17 residues long. Germline V gives CDR1 ENHRY, CDR2 SYGVKD. CDR3 sequence (DNA): TGTGCCATCAGTGAGCCCGGGTCAGGGAGCTCTGGAAACACCATATATTTT. Its translation: CAISEPGSGSSGNTIYF.

This chain connects TRBV7-2 to TRBJ1-6; no firm D call. The CDR3 is 14 amino acids. Trimming took 4 bases from V and 7 from J, leaving 11 bases between them. The germline CDR1 and CDR2 sequences are SGHTA and FQGNSA. The DNA for the CDR3 is TGTGCCAGCAGCTCTGGACCACTAAATTCACCCCTCCACTTT. Amino acid sequence: CASSSGPLNSPLHF. The full variable domain, with the rest looked up from reference TRBV7-2 and TRBJ1-6, is GAGVSQSPSNKVTEKGKDVELRCDPISGHTALYWYRQSLGQGLEFLIYFQGNSAPDKSGLPSDRFSAERTGGSVSTLTIQRTQQEDSAVYLCASSSGPLNSPLHFGNGTRLTVT.

The chain uses TRBV27 and TRBJ1-3, with D possibly being TRBD1 (5 bases). Trimming took off 4 bases at V and 8 bases at J, with 18 bases between the two ends. In germline, CDR1 is MNHEY, CDR2 SMNVEV (reference sequence). This CDR3 is built from 15 residues. In DNA, the CDR3 is TGTGCCAGCAGTTCCCTCCCGAGGGGCCGAGACACCATATATTTT. This encodes CASSSLPRGRDTIYF.

V is TRBV7-2 and J is TRBJ1-6, with TRBD1 matching 9 bases. The CDR3 totals 15 residues. The V gene end was trimmed by 5 bases and the J gene end by 7 bases; junction bases not matched to a gene: 6. Germline V CDR1 and CDR2: SGHTA, FQGNSA. CDR3 nucleotide sequence: TGTGCCAGCAGCCCTAGGACAGGGGAAAATTCACCCCTCCACTTT. The encoded protein is CASSPRTGENSPLHF.

The rearrangement links TRBV9 to TRBJ2-2; TRBD2 agrees at 9 bases. This CDR3 comprises 17 residues. Trimming took 0 bases from V and 5 from J; bases not matched to a gene: 8. Germline V gene sequence: CDR1 SGDLS, CDR2 YYNGEE. The CDR3 DNA reads as TGTGCCAGCAGCGTAGAGGGTAGCGGGGGCTTAACCGGGGAGCTGTTTTTT. This codes for CASSVEGSGGLTGELFF.

The chain uses TRBV6-1 and TRBJ1-5; D not resolved. The V gene's germline CDR1 is MNHNS and CDR2 SASEGT. Trimming removed 3 bases from V and 0 bases from J, with 6 bases in between. This CDR3 is built from 14 residues. CDR3 bases: TGTGCCAGCAGTGACAGGTATAGCAATCAGCCCCAGCATTTT. Translation gives CASSDRYSNQPQHF.

This chain joins TRBV30 and TRBJ2-5; 9 bases align to TRBD1. Trimming at V came to 2 bases and at J to 4 bases, leaving 2 bases not matched to a gene. Germline CDR1 reads GTSNPN; CDR2 reads SVGIG (reference sequence). The CDR3 consists of 13 residues. The CDR3 DNA reads as TGTGCCTGGAGTCGGACAGGGGTAGAGACCCAGTACTTC. Amino acid sequence: CAWSRTGVETQYF.

Comments on this clone: The same CDR3 arises from other DNA sequences in this sample as well. The chain is built from TRBV18 and TRBJ1-1, with unresolved D. Germline CDR1 and CDR2: KGHSH and LQKENI. This CDR3 has 14 residues. V was clipped by 3 bases and J by 2 bases, with 10 bases between them. The CDR3 coding sequence is TGTGCCAGCTCACCCATCACAAGAAACACTGAAGCTTTCTTT. As protein: CASSPITRNTEAFF.